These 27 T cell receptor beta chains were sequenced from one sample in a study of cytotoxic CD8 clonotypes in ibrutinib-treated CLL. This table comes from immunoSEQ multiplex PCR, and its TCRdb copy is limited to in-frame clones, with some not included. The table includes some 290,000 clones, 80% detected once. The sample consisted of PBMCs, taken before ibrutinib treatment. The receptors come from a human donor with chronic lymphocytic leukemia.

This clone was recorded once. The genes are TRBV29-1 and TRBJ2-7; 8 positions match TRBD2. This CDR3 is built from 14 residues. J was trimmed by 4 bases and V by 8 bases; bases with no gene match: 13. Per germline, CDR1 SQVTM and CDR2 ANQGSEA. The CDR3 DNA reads TGCAGCCCCAATTCAAATTGCGGGAGGTACGAGCAGTACTTC. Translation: CSPNSNCGRYEQYF.

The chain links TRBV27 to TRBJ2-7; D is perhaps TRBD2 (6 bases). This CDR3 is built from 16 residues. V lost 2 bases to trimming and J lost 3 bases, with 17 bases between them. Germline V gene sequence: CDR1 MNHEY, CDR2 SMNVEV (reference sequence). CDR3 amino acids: CASSLRDSESGYEQYF. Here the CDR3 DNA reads TGTGCCAGCAGTTTAAGGGACTCCGAATCGGGCTACGAGCAGTACTTC.

The CDR3 DNA is TGTGCCAGCAGTTCCGCCGGGACTAGCCTTACAGATACGCAGTATTTT. It yields the protein CASSSAGTSLTDTQYF. The rearrangement joins TRBV5-6 to TRBJ2-3; TRBD2 aligns across 9 bases. Germline-derived CDR1 and CDR2 are SGHDT and YYEEEE. The trim removed 5 bases at V and 3 bases at J, leaving 10 bases unmatched. The CDR3 spans 16 residues.

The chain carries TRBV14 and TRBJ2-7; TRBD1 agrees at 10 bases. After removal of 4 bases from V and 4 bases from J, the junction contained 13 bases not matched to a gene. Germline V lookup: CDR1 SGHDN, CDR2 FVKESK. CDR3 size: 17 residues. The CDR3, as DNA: TGTGCCAGCAGCCCGGCCGTGACAGGGGGCCCTGATTACGAGCAGTACTTC. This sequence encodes CASSPAVTGGPDYEQYF.

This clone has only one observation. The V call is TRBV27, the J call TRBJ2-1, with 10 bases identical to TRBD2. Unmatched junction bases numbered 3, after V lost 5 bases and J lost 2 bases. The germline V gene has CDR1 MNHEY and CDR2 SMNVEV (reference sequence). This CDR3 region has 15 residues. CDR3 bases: TGTGCCAGCAGTGATAGCGGGGGGACCTACAATGAGCAGTTCTTC. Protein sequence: CASSDSGGTYNEQFF.

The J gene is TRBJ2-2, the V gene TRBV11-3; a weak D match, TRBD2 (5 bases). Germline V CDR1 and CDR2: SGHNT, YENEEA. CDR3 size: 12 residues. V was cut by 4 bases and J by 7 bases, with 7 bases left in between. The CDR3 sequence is CASSSRGGELFF. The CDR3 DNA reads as TGTGCCAGCAGCTCACGGGGCGGGGAGCTGTTTTTT.

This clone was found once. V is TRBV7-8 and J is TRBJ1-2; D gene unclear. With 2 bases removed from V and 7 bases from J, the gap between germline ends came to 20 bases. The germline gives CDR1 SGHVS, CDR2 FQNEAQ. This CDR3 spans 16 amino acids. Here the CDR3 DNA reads TGTGCCAGCAGCTTATCAAGGTCTGCGCACGGACGTGGCTACACCTTC. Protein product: CASSLSRSAHGRGYTF.

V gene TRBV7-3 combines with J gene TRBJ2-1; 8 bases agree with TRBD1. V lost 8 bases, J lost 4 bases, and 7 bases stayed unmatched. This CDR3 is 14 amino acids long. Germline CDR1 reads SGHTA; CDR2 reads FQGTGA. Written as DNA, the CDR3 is TGTGCCAGCGGGACAGGACTCCCATACAATGAGCAGTTCTTC. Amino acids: CASGTGLPYNEQFF. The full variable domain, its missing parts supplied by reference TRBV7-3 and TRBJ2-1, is GAGVSQTPSNKVTEKGKYVELRCDPISGHTALYWYRQSLGQGPEFLIYFQGTGAADDSGLPNDRFFAVRPEGSVSTLKIQRTERGDSAVYLCASGTGLPYNEQFFGPGTRLTVL.

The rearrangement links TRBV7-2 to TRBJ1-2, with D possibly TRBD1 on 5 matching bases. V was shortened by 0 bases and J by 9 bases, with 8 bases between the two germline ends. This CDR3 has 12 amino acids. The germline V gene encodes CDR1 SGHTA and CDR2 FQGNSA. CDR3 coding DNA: TGTGCCAGCAGCTTAGCGGGACGAAGCTACACCTTC. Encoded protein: CASSLAGRSYTF.

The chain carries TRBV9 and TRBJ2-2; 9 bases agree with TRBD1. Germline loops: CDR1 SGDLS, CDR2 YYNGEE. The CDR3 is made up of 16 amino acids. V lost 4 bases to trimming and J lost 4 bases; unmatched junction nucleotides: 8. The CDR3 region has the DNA TGTGCCAGCAGCTCCTGGGACAGGGTGATCACCGGGGAGCTGTTTTTT. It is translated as CASSSWDRVITGELFF.

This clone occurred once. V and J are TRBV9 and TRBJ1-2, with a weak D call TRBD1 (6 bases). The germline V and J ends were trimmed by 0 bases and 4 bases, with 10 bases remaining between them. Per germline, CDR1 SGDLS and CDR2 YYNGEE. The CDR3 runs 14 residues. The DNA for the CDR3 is TGTGCCAGCAGCGTAGTCCAGGGGATCTATGGCTACACCTTC. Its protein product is CASSVVQGIYGYTF.

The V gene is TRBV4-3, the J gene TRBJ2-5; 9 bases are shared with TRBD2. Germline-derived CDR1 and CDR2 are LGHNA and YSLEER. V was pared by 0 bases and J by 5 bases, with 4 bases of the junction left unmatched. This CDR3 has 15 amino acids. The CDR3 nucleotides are TGCGCCAGCAGCCAAGATATTAGCGGGAGCGAGACCCAGTACTTC. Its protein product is CASSQDISGSETQYF.

The DNA for the CDR3 is TGTGCCAGCAGCTTAGATATCTATGGCTACACCTTC. Residues: CASSLDIYGYTF. The V gene is TRBV7-9, the J gene TRBJ1-2; no clear D. From germline, CDR1 is SEHNR and CDR2 FQNEAQ (reference sequence). The CDR3 has 12 residues. V was clipped by 1 base and J by 4 bases, with 4 bases between them.

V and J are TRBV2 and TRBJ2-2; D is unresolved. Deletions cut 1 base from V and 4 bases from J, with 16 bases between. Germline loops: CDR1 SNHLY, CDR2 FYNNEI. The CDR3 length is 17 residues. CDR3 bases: TGTGCCAGCAGTGAAGTTTCGGATATTGATTTCACCGGGGAGCTGTTTTTT. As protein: CASSEVSDIDFTGELFF.

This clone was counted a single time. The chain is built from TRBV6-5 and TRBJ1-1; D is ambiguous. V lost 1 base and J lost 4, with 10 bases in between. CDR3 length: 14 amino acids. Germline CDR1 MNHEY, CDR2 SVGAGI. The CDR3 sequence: CASSYLGMGTEAFF. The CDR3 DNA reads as TGTGCCAGCAGTTACTTGGGGATGGGCACTGAAGCTTTCTTT.

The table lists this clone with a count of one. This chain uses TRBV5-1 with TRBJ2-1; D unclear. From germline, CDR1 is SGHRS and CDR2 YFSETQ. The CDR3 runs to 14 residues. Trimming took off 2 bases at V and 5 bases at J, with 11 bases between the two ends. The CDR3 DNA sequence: TGCGCCAGCAGCTTCCAACAGCTTAACAATGAGCAGTTCTTC. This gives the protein CASSFQQLNNEQFF. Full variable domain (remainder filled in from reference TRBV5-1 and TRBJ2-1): KAGVTQTPRYLIKTRGQQVTLSCSPISGHRSVSWYQQTPGQGLQFLFEYFSETQRNKGNFPGRFSGRQFSNSRSEMNVSTLELGDSALYLCASSFQQLNNEQFFGPGTRLTVL.

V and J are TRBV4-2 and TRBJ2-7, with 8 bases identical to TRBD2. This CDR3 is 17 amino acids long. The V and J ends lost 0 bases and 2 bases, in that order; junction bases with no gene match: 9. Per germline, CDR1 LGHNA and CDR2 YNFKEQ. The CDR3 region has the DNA TGTGCCAGCAGCCAAGATCCGAGGCGGGAGGCTCCCTACGAGCAGTACTTC. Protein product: CASSQDPRREAPYEQYF.

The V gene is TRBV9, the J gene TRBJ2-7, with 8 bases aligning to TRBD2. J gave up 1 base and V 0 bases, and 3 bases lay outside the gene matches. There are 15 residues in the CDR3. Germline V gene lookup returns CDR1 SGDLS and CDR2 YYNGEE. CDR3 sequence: CASSVDAGGSYEQYF. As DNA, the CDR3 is TGTGCCAGCAGCGTAGATGCGGGAGGATCCTACGAGCAGTACTTC.

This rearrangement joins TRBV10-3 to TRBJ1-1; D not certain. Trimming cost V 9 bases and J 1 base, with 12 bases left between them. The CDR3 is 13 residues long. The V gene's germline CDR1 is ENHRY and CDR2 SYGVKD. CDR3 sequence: CAIRPRANTEAFF. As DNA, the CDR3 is TGTGCCATTCGGCCGCGGGCGAACACTGAAGCTTTCTTT.

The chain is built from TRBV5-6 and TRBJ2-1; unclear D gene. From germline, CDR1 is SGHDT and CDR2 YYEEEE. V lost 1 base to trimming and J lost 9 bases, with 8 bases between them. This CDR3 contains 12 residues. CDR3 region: CASSLSMLEQFF. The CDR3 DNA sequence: TGTGCCAGCAGCTTGTCTATGCTTGAGCAGTTCTTC.

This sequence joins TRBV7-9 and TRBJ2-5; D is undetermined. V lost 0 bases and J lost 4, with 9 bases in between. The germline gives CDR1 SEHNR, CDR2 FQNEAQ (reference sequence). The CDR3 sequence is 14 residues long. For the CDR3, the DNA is TGTGCCAGCAGCTTAGCAGGACCCACAGAGACCCAGTACTTC. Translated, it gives CASSLAGPTETQYF.

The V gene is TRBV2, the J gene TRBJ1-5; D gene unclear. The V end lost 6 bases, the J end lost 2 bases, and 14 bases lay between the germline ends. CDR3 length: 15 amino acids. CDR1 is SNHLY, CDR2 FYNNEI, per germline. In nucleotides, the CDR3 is TGTGCCAGCAGCTTGACTCAAAGGGGCAATCAGCCCCAGCATTTT. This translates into CASSLTQRGNQPQHF. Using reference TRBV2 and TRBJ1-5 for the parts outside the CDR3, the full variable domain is EPEVTQTPSHQVTQMGQEVILRCVPISNHLYFYWYRQILGQKVEFLVSFYNNEISEKSEIFDDQFSVERPDGSNFTLKIRSTKLEDSAMYFCASSLTQRGNQPQHFGDGTRLSIL.

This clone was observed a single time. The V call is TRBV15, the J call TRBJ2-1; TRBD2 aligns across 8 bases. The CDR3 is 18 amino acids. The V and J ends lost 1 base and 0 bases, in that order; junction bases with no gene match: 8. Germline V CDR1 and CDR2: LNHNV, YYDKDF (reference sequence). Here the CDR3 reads CATSRGASGRSSYNEQFF. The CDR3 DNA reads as TGTGCCACCAGCAGAGGGGCTAGCGGGCGCAGCTCCTACAATGAGCAGTTCTTC.

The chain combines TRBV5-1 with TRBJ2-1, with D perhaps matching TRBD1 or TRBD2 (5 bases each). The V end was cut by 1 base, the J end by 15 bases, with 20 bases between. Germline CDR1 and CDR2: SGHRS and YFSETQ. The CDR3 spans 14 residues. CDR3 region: CASSLYQRSPGRFF. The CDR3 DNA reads TGCGCCAGCAGCTTGTACCAGCGGAGTCCGGGGCGGTTCTTC. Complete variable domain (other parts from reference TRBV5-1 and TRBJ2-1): KAGVTQTPRYLIKTRGQQVTLSCSPISGHRSVSWYQQTPGQGLQFLFEYFSETQRNKGNFPGRFSGRQFSNSRSEMNVSTLELGDSALYLCASSLYQRSPGRFFGPGTRLTVL.

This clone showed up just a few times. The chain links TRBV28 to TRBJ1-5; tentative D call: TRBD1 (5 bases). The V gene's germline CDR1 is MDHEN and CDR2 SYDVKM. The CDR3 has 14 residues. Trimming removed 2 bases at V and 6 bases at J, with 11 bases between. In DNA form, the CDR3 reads TGTGCCAGCAGTTTAGGGGGTTTTGCTCAGCCCCAGCATTTT. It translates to CASSLGGFAQPQHF.

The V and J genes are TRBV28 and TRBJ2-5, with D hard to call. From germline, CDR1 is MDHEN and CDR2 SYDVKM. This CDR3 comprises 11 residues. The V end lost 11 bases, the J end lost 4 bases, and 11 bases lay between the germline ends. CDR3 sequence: CASQRLETQYF. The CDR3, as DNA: TGTGCCTCCCAACGTTTAGAGACCCAGTACTTC.

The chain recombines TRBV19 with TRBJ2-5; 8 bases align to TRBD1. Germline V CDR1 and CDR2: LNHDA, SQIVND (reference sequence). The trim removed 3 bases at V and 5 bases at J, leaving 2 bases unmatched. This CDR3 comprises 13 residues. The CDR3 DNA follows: TGTGCCAGTAGTATCAGGGGGCTTGAGACCCAGTACTTC. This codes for CASSIRGLETQYF.